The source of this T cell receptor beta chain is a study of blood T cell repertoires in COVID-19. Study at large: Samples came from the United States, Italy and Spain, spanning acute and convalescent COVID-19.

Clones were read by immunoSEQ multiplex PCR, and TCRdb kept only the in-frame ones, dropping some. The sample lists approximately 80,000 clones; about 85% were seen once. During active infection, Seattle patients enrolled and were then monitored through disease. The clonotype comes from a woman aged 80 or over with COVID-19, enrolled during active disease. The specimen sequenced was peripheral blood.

CDR3 sequence reads: CASSVGSRANTEAFF. The DNA of the CDR3 is TGTGCCAGCAGCGTAGGTAGCAGGGCGAACACTGAAGCTTTCTTT. The V gene is TRBV9, the J gene TRBJ1-1; TRBD1 might be the D (5 bases). V dropped 0 bases and J dropped 1 base, with 10 bases sitting between them. Per the germline V gene, CDR1 is SGDLS and CDR2 is YYNGEE. The CDR3 totals 15 residues.